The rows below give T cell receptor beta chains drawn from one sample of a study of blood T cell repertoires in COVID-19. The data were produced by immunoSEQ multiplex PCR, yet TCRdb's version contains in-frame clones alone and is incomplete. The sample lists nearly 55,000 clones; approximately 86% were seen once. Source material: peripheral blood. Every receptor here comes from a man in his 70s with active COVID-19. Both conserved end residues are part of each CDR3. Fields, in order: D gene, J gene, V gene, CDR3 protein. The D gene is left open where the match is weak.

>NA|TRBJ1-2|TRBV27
CASSLFAGRDYGYTF
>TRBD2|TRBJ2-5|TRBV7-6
CASSPRRRERGDVETQYF
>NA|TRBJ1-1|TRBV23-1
CASSQAGRSTEAFF
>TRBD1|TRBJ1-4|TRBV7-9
CASSVGTANEKLFF
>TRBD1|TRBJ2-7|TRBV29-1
CSVGQGPGEQYF
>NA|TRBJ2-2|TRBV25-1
CASSPSNRGGTGELFF
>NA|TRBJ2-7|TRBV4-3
CASSRNREREQYF
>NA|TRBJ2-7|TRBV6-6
CASSTTRYYEQYF
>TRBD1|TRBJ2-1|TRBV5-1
CASSARDSGNEQFF
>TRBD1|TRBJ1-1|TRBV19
CASSIRTGGNTEAFF
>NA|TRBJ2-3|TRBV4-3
CASSPGQNTDTQYF
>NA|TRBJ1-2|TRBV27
CASSLRPGDYGYTF
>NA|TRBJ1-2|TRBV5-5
CASSFQWEFGYGYTF
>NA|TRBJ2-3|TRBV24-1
CATSFAGTDTQYF
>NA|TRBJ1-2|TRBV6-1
CASSELGAPANYGYTF
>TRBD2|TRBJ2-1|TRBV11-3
CASSLDRGTSGIFANEQFF
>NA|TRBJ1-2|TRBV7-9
CASSLRLAGGYTF
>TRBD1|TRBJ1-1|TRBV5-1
CASSLSYRGVDTEAFF
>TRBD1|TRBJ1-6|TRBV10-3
CAISESRTGGLNSPLHF
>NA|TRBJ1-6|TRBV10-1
CASSELRILLDSPLHF
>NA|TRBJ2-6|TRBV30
CAWSVRQGRANVLTF
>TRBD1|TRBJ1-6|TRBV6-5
CASRLGQEGSPLHF
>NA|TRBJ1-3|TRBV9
CASSPRQAHSGNTIYF
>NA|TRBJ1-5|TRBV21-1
CASSKAGGGDNQPQHF
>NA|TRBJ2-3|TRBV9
CASSPRGNTQYF
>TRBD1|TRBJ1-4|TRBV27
CASKRTGLGTNEKLFF
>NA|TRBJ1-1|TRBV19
CASSGQMNTEAFF
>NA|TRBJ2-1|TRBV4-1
CASSQELAAARGHNEQFF
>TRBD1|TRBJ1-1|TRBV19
CASKQGEAFF
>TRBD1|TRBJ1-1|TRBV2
CASSGQATEAFF
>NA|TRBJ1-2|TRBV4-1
CASSQDGGGLYTF
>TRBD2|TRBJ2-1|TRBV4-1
CASSQLAGGPDEQFF
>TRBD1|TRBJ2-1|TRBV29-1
CSVEGRTGGEQFF
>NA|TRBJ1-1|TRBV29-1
CSVEDLLGGKAFF
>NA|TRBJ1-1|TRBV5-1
CASSLGYKEGDTEAFF
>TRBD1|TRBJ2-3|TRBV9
CASSGTGTTDTQYF
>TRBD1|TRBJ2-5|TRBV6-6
CASSYATGGGKTQYF
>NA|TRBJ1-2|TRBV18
CASSPPARTRGSYGYTF